What follows is one TCR beta chain and its context. Its antigen is still unknown. No quality values exist for individual bases; no much larger clone is one base distant. These data originate in a study (TCRdb year 2016). The library relied on RT-PCR. Sequencing was carried out with an Illumina MiSeq. TCRdb applied fastp at Q25 and MiXCR to the public reads, then kept only in-frame beta chains. Records with the same CDR3 protein are collapsed into one entry carrying the most frequent genes and DNA. This sample has more than 550,000 distinct CDR3 sequences in its table, and 14% of those were observed once. About 3.9% of the sample is held by the ten biggest clonotypes. Compared with germline, V lacks 4 bases and J lacks 2 bases; bases without a gene match: 8. Reading the germline V gene gives CDR1 LGHNA and CDR2 YNFKEQ. Taken from cysteine to phenylalanine, the CDR3 has 15 residues. Solely the CDR3 DNA is kept, with 45 bases framed from the first base.

In this chain, TRBV4-2 is recombined with TRBJ2-7, with TRBD2 matching 7 junction bases. Input material: memory CD4+ T cells from blood. This TCR was sampled from a female donor in good health, serving as a healthy control. The sequence in DNA is TGTGCCAGCAGCCCCGGATGCGGGAGCACCTACGAGCAGTACTTC. Its coded protein is CASSPGCGSTYEQYF.